This record looks at one TCR beta chain sequence and its context. Template switching incorporated UMIs with a 6-nucleotide sample barcode. For each CDR3 protein, TCRdb gives one entry from its re-call of the 5' RACE reads, without DNA. This table lists 150,000 to 200,000 distinct CDR3 sequences. The data were taken from a study of monozygotic twins with inflammatory bowel disease. Per germline, CDR1 ENHRY and CDR2 SYGVKD. This CDR3 contains 16 residues. The TCR comes from a human donor with ulcerative colitis or Crohn's disease, or a healthy co-twin of an affected twin (not recorded which). The chain has TRBV10-3 and TRBJ2-7; TCRdb returns TRBD1, unconfirmable since there is no DNA. Material: blood. The CDR3 loop reads CAISDPGQRGSYEQYF.